Below are 12 T cell receptor beta chains sequenced from a single sample in a study of CD8+ T cells in alopecia areata. Treatment given: oral pan-JAK inhibitor, 5-10 mg twice daily. RNA was extracted and reverse transcribed into cDNA as the sequencing template. Assay used: immunoSEQ multiplex PCR; TCRdb lists only in-frame clones, some missing. The data hold 180,000 or so clones, with around 49% observed a single time. Material: CD8+ T cells sorted from blood, obtained at approximately week 52, from a patient treated with tofacitinib. All receptors come from a human donor with alopecia areata.

The chain carries TRBV5-1 and TRBJ1-2, with 8 bases identical to TRBD1. Germline V gives CDR1 SGHRS, CDR2 YFSETQ. This CDR3 comprises 20 residues. V lost 3 bases to trimming and J lost 3 bases; unmatched junction nucleotides: 22. The CDR3 spells CASSSPDHRGSRTEDYGYTF. CDR3 nucleotides: TGCGCCAGCAGCTCGCCCGACCACAGGGGGTCCCGAACTGAGGACTATGGCTACACCTTC.

The genes are TRBV7-9 and TRBJ2-3, with a tentative D call TRBD1 (5 bases). Germline V CDR1 and CDR2: SEHNR, FQNEAQ (reference sequence). There are 16 residues in the CDR3. Trimming took off 5 bases at V and 0 bases at J, with 15 bases between the two ends. The CDR3 protein is CASSPLVGRSTDTQYF. CDR3 nucleotides: TGTGCCAGCAGCCCGCTGGTGGGGCGGAGCACAGATACGCAGTATTTT.

This clone was counted only a few times. Other DNA sequences of this sample code for an identical CDR3. CDR3 loop: CAWSVGENTGELFF. Here the CDR3 DNA reads TGTGCCTGGAGTGTGGGGGAGAACACCGGGGAGCTGTTTTTT. The chain employs TRBV30 and TRBJ2-2; D may match TRBD1 or TRBD2 (5 bases each). This CDR3 spans 14 amino acids. Trimming stripped 0 bases from V and 1 base from J, with 6 bases between. Germline V gene sequence: CDR1 GTSNPN, CDR2 SVGIG (reference sequence).

The chain combines TRBV10-3 with TRBJ2-1; TRBD2 matches 16 bases. CDR1 is ENHRY and CDR2 is SYGVKD in the germline V gene. Trimming removed 9 bases from V and 9 bases from J; junction bases left unmatched: 8. This CDR3 has 15 amino acids. CDR3 amino acids: CAISGTSGGAGEQFF. The CDR3 DNA reads as TGTGCCATTTCCGGGACTAGCGGGGGGGCCGGTGAGCAGTTCTTC.

The genes are TRBV7-9 and TRBJ2-7, with no clear D. The germline V and J ends were trimmed by 3 bases and 1 base, with 7 bases remaining between them. The germline V gene encodes CDR1 SEHNR and CDR2 FQNEAQ (reference sequence). The CDR3 runs to 13 residues. The chain's CDR3 is CASSFGSSYEQYF. The CDR3 DNA follows: TGTGCCAGCAGCTTCGGTAGTTCCTACGAGCAGTACTTC.

This clone was counted only a few times. CDR3 nucleotide sequence: TGTGCCAGCAGCTTGCGAAGGGGCACTGAAGCTTTCTTT. It translates to CASSLRRGTEAFF. The rearrangement uses TRBV7-2 and TRBJ1-1; D might be TRBD1 (5 bases). The CDR3 extends over 13 amino acids. V shed 3 bases and J shed 4 bases, with 9 bases lying between them. The germline V gene encodes CDR1 SGHTA and CDR2 FQGNSA.

The chain combines TRBV4-3 with TRBJ2-2; D remains unclear. This CDR3 contains 17 residues. Germline V gene sequence: CDR1 LGHNA, CDR2 YSLEER. The V gene lost 0 bases and the J gene lost 4 bases, with 15 bases spanning the gap. In nucleotides, the CDR3 is TGCGCCAGCAGCCAAGAACATTGGTGGACCTTCACCGGGGAGCTGTTTTTT. This sequence encodes CASSQEHWWTFTGELFF.

This sequence joins TRBV11-2 and TRBJ1-2; possibly TRBD1 for D (5 bases). Germline values: CDR1 SGHAT, CDR2 FQNNGV. The CDR3 loop spans 15 amino acids. Trimming took off 2 bases at V and 7 bases at J, with 17 bases between the two ends. The chain's CDR3 is CASSLSGGIMRGYTF. CDR3 bases: TGTGCCAGCAGCTTATCGGGGGGAATCATGCGTGGCTACACCTTC.

This rearrangement joins TRBV13 to TRBJ2-7, with TRBD1 matching 8 bases. V lost 5 bases to trimming and J lost 3 bases; unmatched junction nucleotides: 6. The V gene's germline CDR1 is PRHDT and CDR2 FYEKMQ (reference sequence). This CDR3 comprises 14 residues. CDR3 amino acids: CASSPGTGHYEQYF. The CDR3 nucleotides are TGTGCCAGCAGCCCGGGGACAGGCCACTACGAGCAGTACTTC.

The rearrangement links TRBV27 to TRBJ2-2, with TRBD2 as a possible D gene (7 bases). Germline-derived CDR1 and CDR2 are MNHEY and SMNVEV (reference sequence). V was cut by 7 bases and J by 2 bases, with 17 bases left in between. The CDR3 totals 16 residues. The CDR3 sequence is CASTKLGGGNTGELFF. The CDR3 coding sequence is TGTGCCAGCACCAAGCTGGGGGGGGGCAACACCGGGGAGCTGTTTTTT.

The chain joins TRBV5-1 to TRBJ2-3, with D uncertain. The CDR3 has 14 amino acids. Trimming took off 2 bases at V and 6 bases at J, with 13 bases between the two ends. Germline CDR1 reads SGHRS; CDR2 reads YFSETQ. CDR3 sequence: CASSFGPGADTQYF. Here the CDR3 DNA reads TGCGCCAGCAGCTTTGGGCCAGGAGCGGATACGCAGTATTTT. The whole variable domain, remainder taken from reference TRBV5-1 and TRBJ2-3, is KAGVTQTPRYLIKTRGQQVTLSCSPISGHRSVSWYQQTPGQGLQFLFEYFSETQRNKGNFPGRFSGRQFSNSRSEMNVSTLELGDSALYLCASSFGPGADTQYFGPGTRLTVL.

The J gene is TRBJ2-7, the V gene TRBV5-6; either TRBD1 or TRBD2 may fit D (5 bases each). The CDR3 consists of 14 residues. CDR1 and CDR2 from the germline V gene are SGHDT and YYEEEE. The V gene lost 3 bases and the J gene lost 0 bases, with 10 bases spanning the gap. The chain's CDR3 is CASSSGTSSYEQYF. For the CDR3, the DNA is TGTGCCAGCAGCTCAGGGACCAGCTCCTACGAGCAGTACTTC.